A single sample gave rise to the 26 T cell receptor beta chains below, sequenced in a study of cytomegalovirus exposure and HLA in healthy donors. Data came from immunoSEQ multiplex PCR; TCRdb stores just in-frame clones and leaves some out. Among a few hundred thousand clones, approximately 86% were seen once, and the ten largest hold 2.9%. Sample: PBMCs. The receptor source for this set is a young woman in good health and CMV-seronegative.

The V and J genes are TRBV5-1 and TRBJ2-1; 8 bases are a match to TRBD1. V lost 0 bases and J lost 15; bases outside the gene matches: 17. The CDR3 runs to 16 residues. Germline V gives CDR1 SGHRS, CDR2 YFSETQ. The CDR3 coding sequence is TGCGCCAGCAGCTTGGTCTTCCGGGACAGGAGAAAGGAGTGGTTCTTC. This translates into CASSLVFRDRRKEWFF.

V is TRBV4-2 and J is TRBJ2-1; 11 nucleotides line up with TRBD2. V lost 4 bases to trimming and J lost 5 bases; unmatched junction nucleotides: 4. CDR3 length equals 15 residues. Germline CDR1 reads LGHNA; CDR2 reads YNFKEQ. This chain's CDR3 is CASSRGTSGDNEQFF. The CDR3 coding sequence is TGTGCCAGCAGCCGGGGGACTAGCGGAGACAATGAGCAGTTCTTC.

The chain couples TRBV28 to TRBJ1-3; 8 nucleotides align to TRBD1. Trimming cost V 7 bases and J 0 bases; bases outside gene matches: 8. CDR3 length equals 16 residues. In germline, CDR1 is MDHEN, CDR2 SYDVKM. The CDR3 DNA follows: TGTGCCAGCACACCCGGGACAGGCCCCTCTGGAAACACCATATATTTT. It translates to CASTPGTGPSGNTIYF.

This clone was counted once. V and J are TRBV4-1 and TRBJ2-1; D is possibly TRBD2 (6 bases). CDR3 size: 16 residues. Trimming removed 1 base from V and 0 bases from J, with 10 bases in between. The germline V gene has CDR1 MGHRA and CDR2 YSYEKL. The CDR3 loop reads CASSQVAEGSYNEQFF. In DNA form, the CDR3 reads TGCGCCAGCAGCCAAGTAGCGGAGGGCTCCTACAATGAGCAGTTCTTC.

This chain connects TRBV7-3 to TRBJ2-1; D is perhaps TRBD2 (5 bases). V dropped 2 bases and J dropped 7 bases, with 9 bases sitting between them. CDR1 and CDR2 (germline): SGHTA, FQGTGA. The CDR3 loop spans 13 amino acids. The CDR3 DNA follows: TGTGCCAGCAGCTTAGATAGGGAGAATGAGCAGTTCTTC. It codes for CASSLDRENEQFF. The whole variable domain, remainder taken from reference TRBV7-3 and TRBJ2-1, is GAGVSQTPSNKVTEKGKYVELRCDPISGHTALYWYRQSLGQGPEFLIYFQGTGAADDSGLPNDRFFAVRPEGSVSTLKIQRTERGDSAVYLCASSLDRENEQFFGPGTRLTVL.

This chain connects TRBV11-1 to TRBJ2-3; 9 bases are shared with TRBD1. The J segment lost 6 bases and the V segment lost 8 bases, leaving 12 bases of the junction unmatched. The CDR3 loop spans 15 amino acids. Germline lookup yields CDR1 SGHAT and CDR2 FQDESV (reference sequence). CDR3 DNA sequence: TGTGCCAGCGGCCAAACAGGGGGCCCCGCGGATACGCAGTATTTT. Its protein product is CASGQTGGPADTQYF.

The count of this clone is one. This chain connects TRBV27 to TRBJ2-1; 12 bases match TRBD2. After removal of 5 bases from V and 2 bases from J, the junction contained 4 bases not matched to a gene. The CDR3 is 16 residues long. CDR1 is MNHEY and CDR2 is SMNVEV in the germline V gene (reference sequence). The CDR3 region is CASSTLAGGTYNEQFF. CDR3 DNA sequence: TGTGCCAGCAGTACACTAGCGGGAGGAACCTACAATGAGCAGTTCTTC.

With regard to this clone: One end of the junction is discordant with germline, which a read error may explain. The chain carries TRBV6-1 and TRBJ1-2, with unresolved D. CDR1 is MNHNS, CDR2 SASEGT, per germline. The CDR3 covers 11 residues. The CDR3 DNA reads as TGTGCCAGCAGTGAATGGAGGGAGATAGCCTTC. Amino acids: CASSEWREIAF.

The rearrangement uses TRBV7-2 and TRBJ2-7; 12 nucleotides match TRBD2. The CDR3 runs to 18 residues. The germline V gene has CDR1 SGHTA and CDR2 FQGNSA. With V trimmed by 0 bases and J by 2 bases, 8 bases remained unmatched. CDR3 nucleotides: TGTGCCAGCAGCTTAGCGCTTCCTAGCGGGAGGGCACCCTACGAGCAGTACTTC. This gives the protein CASSLALPSGRAPYEQYF.

This chain links TRBV7-6 with TRBJ2-1; 7 positions match TRBD2. Germline V gene lookup returns CDR1 SGHVS and CDR2 FNYEAQ. V lost 0 bases and J lost 9; bases outside the gene matches: 5. This CDR3 spans 14 amino acids. CDR3 protein: CASSLAETSTEQFF. DNA for the CDR3: TGTGCCAGCAGCTTAGCGGAGACTAGCACTGAGCAGTTCTTC.

This clone was seen more than once but under ten times. This chain links TRBV4-2 with TRBJ2-7; 9 bases are shared with TRBD1. Losses at the gene ends were 5 bases for V and 5 bases for J; bases not matched to a gene: 4. Germline values: CDR1 LGHNA, CDR2 YNFKEQ. The CDR3 contains 13 residues. CDR3 bases: TGTGCCAGCAGCACACAGGGGGCTCACGAGCAGTACTTC. This translates into CASSTQGAHEQYF.

The rearrangement joins TRBV6-5 to TRBJ1-5, with D possibly matching TRBD1 (6 bases). CDR3 length: 15 residues. The germline gives CDR1 MNHEY, CDR2 SVGAGI. V was shortened by 6 bases and J by 5 bases, with 17 bases between the two germline ends. CDR3 nucleotide sequence: TGTGCCAGCAGGAGAGCTACAGGGAGCTATCAGCCCCAGCATTTT. Residues: CASRRATGSYQPQHF.

This clone was detected only once. CDR3 in DNA: TGTGCCAGCAGCTTAGGAGCGAATGAGCAGTTCTTC. Translating it yields CASSLGANEQFF. This chain joins TRBV7-6 and TRBJ2-1; D not certain. Germline assignment: CDR1 SGHVS and CDR2 FNYEAQ. Between the trimmed V and J ends, which lost 1 base and 7 bases, there was a span of 5 bases. The CDR3 length is 12 residues.

The chain combines TRBV4-1 with TRBJ2-2; 8 bases agree with TRBD2. The CDR3 has 20 amino acids. Unmatched junction bases numbered 12, after V lost 0 bases and J lost 0 bases. The germline gives CDR1 MGHRA, CDR2 YSYEKL. The CDR3 protein is CASSQDSRWAGGPNTGELFF. CDR3 DNA: TGCGCCAGCAGCCAAGATTCAAGGTGGGCGGGAGGACCGAACACCGGGGAGCTGTTTTTT.

The genes are TRBV30 and TRBJ1-1; D is perhaps TRBD1 (5 bases). This CDR3 spans 13 amino acids. Germline CDR1 is GTSNPN and CDR2 is SVGIG (reference sequence). V shed 5 bases and J shed 8 bases, with 18 bases lying between them. CDR3 loop: CAWDSWDSREAFF. CDR3 coding DNA: TGTGCCTGGGACAGTTGGGACTCGAGAGAAGCTTTCTTT.

The chain joins TRBV6-6 to TRBJ2-1, with D perhaps TRBD2 (6 bases). Looked up from germline, CDR1 is MNHNY and CDR2 is SVGAGI (reference sequence). This CDR3 is built from 14 residues. V was clipped by 0 bases and J by 5 bases, with 8 bases between them. CDR3 loop: CASSYSGLNNEQFF. Written as DNA, the CDR3 is TGTGCCAGCAGTTACTCGGGACTTAACAATGAGCAGTTCTTC.

This chain links TRBV15 with TRBJ1-2; D is unresolved. V lost 8 bases to trimming and J lost 8 bases, with 21 bases between them. From germline, CDR1 is LNHNV and CDR2 YYDKDF (reference sequence). The CDR3 has 14 amino acids. This CDR3 is CATDPRDPVRGYTF. Written as DNA, the CDR3 is TGTGCCACCGACCCCCGGGATCCGGTGAGAGGCTACACCTTC.

The J gene is TRBJ2-1, the V gene TRBV11-2, with TRBD2 matching over 8 bases. The CDR3 has 16 residues. CDR1 and CDR2 (germline): SGHAT, FQNNGV. The V segment lost 1 base and the J segment 7 bases; nucleotides outside the gene matches: 9. For the CDR3, the DNA is TGTGCCAGCAGCTTAGGGACCAGCGGGAGAGGAAATGAGCAGTTCTTC. Protein product: CASSLGTSGRGNEQFF.

This clone was recorded once. The chain uses TRBV19 and TRBJ2-1, with 8 bases matching TRBD2. The CDR3 length is 15 residues. Germline V CDR1 and CDR2: LNHDA, SQIVND (reference sequence). V gave up 6 bases and J gave up 1 base; unmatched junction bases: 5. CDR3 coding DNA: TGTGCCAGTAGAGCCGGGACTAGATCCTACAATGAGCAGTTCTTC. This translates into CASRAGTRSYNEQFF.

The chain is built from TRBV6-6 and TRBJ2-7, with D uncertain. The ends were cut back, 2 bases at V and 7 bases at J, with 15 bases in the middle. CDR3 length: 14 residues. The germline V gene encodes CDR1 MNHNY and CDR2 SVGAGI (reference sequence). The CDR3 DNA sequence: TGTGCCAGCAGTTACAGCACGCCCCCTCTGGAGCAGTACTTC. Its translation: CASSYSTPPLEQYF.

The J gene is TRBJ1-1, the V gene TRBV5-1; no definite D call. The CDR3 consists of 17 residues. Germline CDR1 SGHRS, CDR2 YFSETQ. V was shortened by 0 bases and J by 4 bases, with 19 bases between the two germline ends. CDR3 nucleotides: TGCGCCAGCAGCTTGGAGGCCGGTCCGCCCCGAGGCACTGAAGCTTTCTTT. Its translation is CASSLEAGPPRGTEAFF.

The chain carries TRBV10-3 and TRBJ1-2; TRBD1 is a possible D gene (6 bases). The germline V gene encodes CDR1 ENHRY and CDR2 SYGVKD. This CDR3 comprises 14 residues. Trimming took off 3 bases at V and 5 bases at J, with 13 bases between the two ends. CDR3 protein: CAISEPGQLYGYTF. CDR3 nucleotide sequence: TGTGCCATCAGTGAACCCGGACAGTTGTATGGCTACACCTTC.

The V and J genes are TRBV7-9 and TRBJ1-4, with a weak D call TRBD1 (6 bases). The germline V gene has CDR1 SEHNR and CDR2 FQNEAQ (reference sequence). This CDR3 is built from 13 residues. Trimming shortened V by 7 bases and J by 8 bases, and 14 bases separated the two germline ends. The CDR3 is CASTPAGDEKLFF. DNA of the CDR3: TGTGCCAGCACCCCCGCAGGGGACGAAAAACTGTTTTTT.

The chain carries TRBV30 and TRBJ1-1; TRBD1 matches at 11 bases. This CDR3 has 13 residues. Losses at the gene ends were 5 bases for V and 10 bases for J; bases not matched to a gene: 9. Germline V gene data show CDR1 as GTSNPN and CDR2 as SVGIG (reference sequence). The CDR3 nucleotides read TGTGCCTGGTCCCCGGACAGGGGGCAAGGAGCTTTCTTT. This sequence encodes CAWSPDRGQGAFF.

This rearrangement joins TRBV29-1 to TRBJ2-4; tentative D call: TRBD1 (6 bases). This CDR3 region has 13 residues. The germline V gene encodes CDR1 SQVTM and CDR2 ANQGSEA. Trimming pared 6 bases from V and 9 bases from J, leaving 18 bases between. CDR3 sequence reads: CSVGQMGRGIQYF. As DNA, the CDR3 is TGCAGCGTCGGACAGATGGGTCGGGGCATTCAGTACTTC. The whole variable domain, filled in from reference TRBV29-1 and TRBJ2-4, reads SAVISQKPSRDICQRGTSLTIQCQVDSQVTMMFWYRQQPGQSLTLIATANQGSEATYESGFVIDKFPISRPNLTFSTLTVSNMSPEDSSIYLCSVGQMGRGIQYFGAGTRLSVL.

The rearrangement links TRBV30 to TRBJ2-7; TRBD2 aligns across 7 bases. This CDR3 has 13 residues. The trim removed 3 bases at V and 0 bases at J, leaving 2 bases unmatched. Per germline, CDR1 GTSNPN and CDR2 SVGIG (reference sequence). CDR3 protein: CAWSRDYSYEQYF. The CDR3 coding sequence is TGTGCCTGGAGCCGGGACTACTCCTACGAGCAGTACTTC.